This T cell receptor beta chain was observed in a study of graft-versus-host responses after intestinal transplantation. The protocol was immunoSEQ multiplex PCR, while the TCRdb copy is restricted to in-frame clones and leaves out a portion. The data contain under 130,000 clones, more than 85% of them singletons. This CDR3 region has 15 residues. The ends lost 4 bases at V and 1 base at J; junction bases unmatched: 1. CDR1 is MGHRA and CDR2 is YSYEKL in the germline V gene. This clone occurred once. As yet, its antigen is unknown. This TCR was recovered from a human donor who received an intestinal transplant. The specimen comprised unstimulated CD8+ T cells sorted from spleen or lymph node cells, sampled before intestinal transplant. The chain combines TRBV4-1 with TRBJ2-3, with 11 bases aligning to TRBD2. The CDR3 loop is CASSPLAGGTDTQYF. As DNA, the CDR3 is TGCGCCAGCAGCCCACTAGCGGGGGGCACAGATACGCAGTATTTT.